These 23 T cell receptor beta chains were all obtained from the same sample, sequenced in a study of T-cell reconstitution after alpha-beta-depleted transplantation in children. Unique molecular identifiers were used in preparing the TCRbeta library. Each CDR3 protein gets one entry after TCRdb re-called the PCR reads with MiXCR. The sample lists 250,000 or so distinct CDR3 sequences, approximately 24% occurring once. The starting material was PBMCs, mostly from graft donor cells, obtained 360 days after TCRalphabeta/CD19-depleted stem cell transplant. These TCRs come from a female patient aged 2 to 10 who had a stem cell transplant for congenital amegakaryocytic thrombocytopenia, so the T cells may come from the graft donor.

This clonotype was seen a handful of times. The chain carries TRBV20-1 and TRBJ2-1; TRBD2 matches 8 bases. The CDR3 loop spans 17 amino acids. The V gene's germline CDR1 is DFQATT and CDR2 SNEGSKA (reference sequence). V shed 6 bases, J shed 0 bases, and the junction held 13 bases outside the gene matches. The CDR3 protein is CSADKTSAYHSYNEQFF. The CDR3 DNA reads TGCAGTGCCGATAAGACTAGCGCGTATCACTCCTACAATGAGCAGTTCTTC.

This clonotype was counted between two and nine times. A much larger clonotype is one base distant, so this may be a read error. The chain recombines TRBV28 with TRBJ2-7, with 8 bases fitting TRBD2. Trimming removed 11 bases from V and 8 bases from J; junction bases left unmatched: 17. From germline, CDR1 is MDHEN and CDR2 SYDVKM. The CDR3 has 14 residues. In DNA form, the CDR3 reads TGTGCCGGCGAAACTCCGGGACTAGGGTGGAAGCAGTACTTC. This translates into CAGETPGLGWKQYF.

CDR3 amino acids: CASSQESTGINTGELFF. The CDR3 coding sequence is TGTGCCAGCAGCCAAGAGTCGACAGGGATAAACACCGGGGAGCTGTTTTTT. This chain links TRBV14 with TRBJ2-2; 7 bases line up with TRBD1. Germline-derived CDR1 and CDR2 are SGHDN and FVKESK. CDR3 length equals 17 residues. The V and J ends lost 0 bases and 2 bases, in that order; junction bases with no gene match: 6.

The table lists this clonotype with a few counts. The gene calls are TRBV12-3 or TRBV12-4 and TRBJ2-1; no reliable D call. V was pared by 6 bases and J by 8 bases, with 8 bases between. The CDR3 sequence is 11 residues long. CDR3 sequence reads: CASRSPHEQFF. The CDR3 region has the DNA TGTGCCAGCAGATCCCCCCATGAGCAGTTCTTC.

Many counts were recorded for this clonotype. The chain recombines TRBV12-3 or TRBV12-4 with TRBJ2-7; D possibly corresponds to TRBD2 (7 bases). This CDR3 spans 14 amino acids. The V end was cut by 6 bases, the J end by 2 bases, with 14 bases between. CDR3 nucleotides: TGTGCCAGCAGGGGAGGGGGACAAACCTACGAGCAGTACTTC. Its translation is CASRGGGQTYEQYF.

This clonotype was picked up a small number of times. The chain is built from TRBV28 and TRBJ1-1; D gene ambiguous. Trimming took 11 bases from V and 6 from J, leaving 16 bases between them. The germline gives CDR1 MDHEN, CDR2 SYDVKM. The CDR3 is 12 amino acids. The CDR3 region has the DNA TGTGCCTGTCTCAGCGTGCTATCTGAAGCTTTCTTT. It translates to CACLSVLSEAFF.

This chain links TRBV20-1 with TRBJ1-2, with D unclear. Germline CDR1 DFQATT, CDR2 SNEGSKA (reference sequence). This CDR3 is 12 amino acids long. V was trimmed by 2 bases and J by 5 bases, leaving 9 bases between them. The CDR3 DNA follows: TGCAGTGCTAGACCAGGTTCTTATGGCTACACCTTC. Translated: CSARPGSYGYTF.

This chain joins TRBV11-2 and TRBJ2-7, with D maybe TRBD2 (5 bases). Between the trimmed V and J ends, which lost 8 bases and 0 bases, there was a span of 17 bases. Germline V gene sequence: CDR1 SGHAT, CDR2 FQNNGV. The CDR3 is 15 amino acids. The CDR3 bases are TGTGCCAGCGGCCCCTCGGCGGGTAGCTCCTACGAGCAGTACTTC. Its protein is CASGPSAGSSYEQYF.

V and J are TRBV5-6 and TRBJ2-3, with 11 nucleotides matching TRBD2. From germline, CDR1 is SGHDT and CDR2 YYEEEE. The CDR3 spans 14 residues. The V gene end was trimmed by 6 bases and the J gene end by 4 bases; junction bases not matched to a gene: 4. The CDR3 bases are TGTGCCAGCACCCAGGGACTAGCGGCAGATACGCAGTATTTT. It translates to CASTQGLAADTQYF.

The chain employs TRBV7-9 and TRBJ2-1; TRBD1 matches 8 bases. The V gene's germline CDR1 is SEHNR and CDR2 FQNEAQ (reference sequence). The trim removed 5 bases at V and 1 base at J, leaving 7 bases unmatched. There are 16 residues in the CDR3. The CDR3 region is CASSPRDRYSYNEQFF. In DNA, the CDR3 is TGTGCCAGCAGCCCCCGGGACAGGTATTCCTACAATGAGCAGTTCTTC.

This clonotype occurred a few times. The genes are TRBV4-1 and TRBJ2-1; D gene ambiguous. This CDR3 has 12 residues. CDR1 is MGHRA and CDR2 is YSYEKL in the germline V gene. V was clipped by 0 bases and J by 5 bases, with 2 bases between them. The CDR3, as DNA: TGCGCCAGCAGCCAAGAACACAATGAGCAGTTCTTC. As protein: CASSQEHNEQFF.

The chain combines TRBV7-9 with TRBJ2-5; no clear D. V lost 2 bases, J lost 5 bases, and 15 bases lay in between. Germline V gene sequence: CDR1 SEHNR, CDR2 FQNEAQ (reference sequence). The CDR3 totals 15 residues. This CDR3 is CASSLRFKPSETQYF. The DNA for the CDR3 is TGTGCCAGCAGCTTAAGGTTCAAACCGAGCGAGACCCAGTACTTC. The full variable domain, with the rest looked up from reference TRBV7-9 and TRBJ2-5, is DTGVSQNPRHKITKRGQNVTFRCDPISEHNRLYWYRQTLGQGPEFLTYFQNEAQLEKSRLLSDRFSAERPKGSFSTLEIQRTEQGDSAMYLCASSLRFKPSETQYFGPGTRLLVL.

The V call is TRBV4-2, the J call TRBJ2-3; D might be TRBD1 (6 bases). The CDR3 length is 17 residues. CDR1 is LGHNA and CDR2 is YNFKEQ in the germline V gene. V dropped 2 bases and J dropped 0 bases, with 15 bases sitting between them. The CDR3 DNA reads as TGTGCCAGCAGCCAACTTCCCAGGGGTTCTAGCACAGATACGCAGTATTTT. Translating it yields CASSQLPRGSSTDTQYF.

The V gene is TRBV4-3, the J gene TRBJ2-2; possibly TRBD2 for D (6 bases). This CDR3 contains 18 residues. V was trimmed by 0 bases and J by 3 bases, leaving 17 bases between them. Germline CDR1 is LGHNA and CDR2 is YSLEER. The CDR3 DNA reads TGCGCCAGCAGCCAAGATTGGGGGACTGCTAGGGACACCGGGGAGCTGTTTTTT. It encodes CASSQDWGTARDTGELFF.

The chain is built from TRBV7-9 and TRBJ2-7, with 9 bases aligning to TRBD2. CDR1 and CDR2 (germline): SEHNR, FQNEAQ (reference sequence). The CDR3 has 15 residues. Germline trimming cut 4 bases from V and 1 base from J; bases unmatched to any gene: 5. CDR3 sequence reads: CASSSWTSESYEQYF. The CDR3, as DNA: TGTGCCAGCAGCTCCTGGACTAGCGAGTCCTACGAGCAGTACTTC.

This clonotype has more than one count but fewer than ten. V and J are TRBV4-2 and TRBJ2-7; 8 bases line up with TRBD1. Germline trimming cut 1 base from V and 7 bases from J; bases unmatched to any gene: 12. The length of the CDR3 is 16 residues. Germline V gene sequence: CDR1 LGHNA, CDR2 YNFKEQ. CDR3 amino acids: CASSQATGTGFTEQYF. For the CDR3, the DNA is TGTGCCAGCAGCCAAGCGACCGGGACAGGTTTTACAGAGCAGTACTTC.

This clonotype was recorded a few times. The chain recombines TRBV19 with TRBJ2-5; D remains ambiguous. The V end lost 3 bases, the J end lost 1 base, and 3 bases lay between the germline ends. This CDR3 contains 12 residues. The germline V gene has CDR1 LNHDA and CDR2 SQIVND (reference sequence). This CDR3 is CASSMIQETQYF. DNA of the CDR3: TGTGCCAGTAGTATGATCCAAGAGACCCAGTACTTC.

This clonotype was seen at least ten times. The chain couples TRBV12-3 or TRBV12-4 to TRBJ2-2; the D call may be TRBD1 or TRBD2 (5 bases each). V lost 8 bases, J lost 4 bases, and 14 bases lay in between. The CDR3 has 14 residues. The CDR3 nucleotides read TGTGCCAGCGCGACGAGGGGCGGCACCGGGGAGCTGTTTTTT. It codes for CASATRGGTGELFF.

This clonotype was counted at least ten times. The chain carries TRBV6-2 or TRBV6-3 and TRBJ1-5; no definite D call. Germline V gene lookup returns CDR1 MNHEY and CDR2 SVGEGT. V was shortened by 8 bases and J by 0 bases, with 11 bases between the two germline ends. The CDR3 runs to 14 residues. CDR3 protein: CASGPPYSNQPQHF. Here the CDR3 DNA reads TGTGCCAGCGGGCCCCCCTATAGCAATCAGCCCCAGCATTTT.

The sample holds a few counts of this clonotype. This rearrangement joins TRBV12-3 or TRBV12-4 to TRBJ2-3, with D possibly being TRBD1 or TRBD2 (5 bases each). Trimming removed 6 bases from V and 5 bases from J, with 9 bases in between. There are 12 residues in the CDR3. CDR3 nucleotides: TGTGCCAGCAGCCGGGGCGAAGATACGCAGTATTTT. This encodes CASSRGEDTQYF.

This rearrangement joins TRBV18 to TRBJ1-2; no definite D call. V lost 2 bases to trimming and J lost 0 bases, with 7 bases between them. This CDR3 is 14 amino acids long. The V gene's germline CDR1 is KGHSH and CDR2 LQKENI. This CDR3 is CASSPARANYGYTF. CDR3 DNA sequence: TGTGCCAGCTCACCAGCTCGAGCTAACTATGGCTACACCTTC.

Ten or more counts support this clonotype. The chain links TRBV4-2 to TRBJ2-7, with D perhaps being TRBD1 or TRBD2 (5 bases each). Trimming stripped 2 bases from V and 0 bases from J, with 14 bases between. CDR1 is LGHNA and CDR2 is YNFKEQ in the germline V gene. CDR3 size: 16 residues. CDR3 amino acids: CASSQTGRISSYEQYF. The DNA of the CDR3 is TGTGCCAGCAGCCAAACGGGACGGATAAGCTCCTACGAGCAGTACTTC.

The table lists this clonotype with a few counts. The genes are TRBV4-1 and TRBJ2-1; D may be TRBD1 (5 bases). Trimming took 4 bases from V and 4 from J, leaving 11 bases between them. Germline V gene sequence: CDR1 MGHRA, CDR2 YSYEKL. This CDR3 has 14 residues. CDR3 coding DNA: TGCGCCAGCAGCCCCAGGGTTACATACAATGAGCAGTTCTTC. It yields the protein CASSPRVTYNEQFF.